What follows are 27 T cell receptor beta chains derived from one specimen sequenced in a study of neurological immune-mediated disorders. Each CDR3 protein is one row after TCRdb ran MiXCR on the 5' RACE reads. The sample yields 50,000 to 70,000 distinct CDR3 sequences, under 3.5% seen once. Sequencing was done on a sample of PBMCs. These receptors all stem from a man aged 35-49 years with multiple sclerosis.

This clonotype has at least ten counts. This rearrangement joins TRBV5-1 to TRBJ2-2; D not certain. The V and J ends lost 4 bases and 5 bases respectively, with 6 bases between them. Germline V gene lookup returns CDR1 SGHRS and CDR2 YFSETQ. This CDR3 spans 12 amino acids. CDR3 DNA: TGCGCCAGCAGCGTTAGGACCGGGGAGCTGTTTTTT. Residues: CASSVRTGELFF.

This clonotype was detected ten times or more. Compared with germline, one end of the junction differs, possibly owing to a read error. The chain links TRBV3-1 to TRBJ2-1, with 10 bases lining up with TRBD1. The CDR3 length is 11 residues. Germline CDR1 LGHDT, CDR2 YNNKEL (reference sequence). The CDR3 nucleotides are TGTGCCAGCAGCCGCGGGACAGGGGCAATCTTC. Protein sequence: CASSRGTGAIF.

This clonotype was seen ten or more times. V usage is TRBV10-3 and J usage is TRBJ2-1; 7 positions agree with TRBD2. CDR3 length: 16 residues. J gave up 6 bases and V 0 bases, and 8 bases lay outside the gene matches. CDR1 is ENHRY, CDR2 SYGVKD, per germline. CDR3 nucleotide sequence: TGTGCCATCAGTGAGTCAAGGGAGGGCGAAGGCAATGAGCAGTTCTTC. Its protein is CAISESREGEGNEQFF.

This clonotype was seen ten or more times. This sequence joins TRBV9 and TRBJ2-1, with TRBD1 as a possible D gene (5 bases). Trimming removed 2 bases at V and 3 bases at J, with 12 bases between. Germline CDR1 is SGDLS and CDR2 is YYNGEE. The CDR3 is made up of 15 amino acids. The CDR3 spells CASSVDSPSYNEQFF. Here the CDR3 DNA reads TGTGCCAGCAGCGTTGACAGTCCCAGCTACAATGAGCAGTTCTTC. Based on the CDR3 plus reference TRBV9 and TRBJ2-1, the full variable domain is DSGVTQTPKHLITATGQRVTLRCSPRSGDLSVYWYQQSLDQGLQFLIQYYNGEERAKGNILERFSAQQFPDLHSELNLSSLELGDSALYFCASSVDSPSYNEQFFGPGTRLTVL.

This clonotype was detected a few times. The gene calls are TRBV20-1 and TRBJ2-1; 11 nucleotides align to TRBD2. The germline V gene encodes CDR1 DFQATT and CDR2 SNEGSKA (reference sequence). This CDR3 region has 14 residues. Trimming cost V 5 bases and J 4 bases; bases outside gene matches: 4. Written as DNA, the CDR3 is TGCAGTGCTCAACTAGCGGGAGATTACAATGAGCAGTTCTTC. This codes for CSAQLAGDYNEQFF.

This clonotype was recorded a few times. The rearrangement links TRBV20-1 to TRBJ2-5; D unclear. Germline CDR1 DFQATT, CDR2 SNEGSKA (reference sequence). V was clipped by 7 bases and J by 3 bases, with 15 bases between them. The CDR3 totals 13 residues. The CDR3 protein is CSDSPKAKETQYF. The CDR3 DNA reads TGCAGTGATAGCCCCAAGGCGAAAGAGACCCAGTACTTC.

Many counts were recorded for this clonotype. The J gene is TRBJ2-5, the V gene TRBV5-1; TRBD2 aligns across 15 bases. Germline lookup yields CDR1 SGHRS and CDR2 YFSETQ. The CDR3 runs to 17 residues. After removal of 6 bases from V and 1 base from J, the junction contained 7 bases not matched to a gene. This CDR3 is CASTWTSGRAIQETQYF. The CDR3 bases are TGCGCCAGCACATGGACTAGCGGGAGGGCTATCCAAGAGACCCAGTACTTC.

This clonotype was seen at least ten times. The chain employs TRBV30 and TRBJ1-2; 7 bases are shared with TRBD1. The germline gives CDR1 GTSNPN, CDR2 SVGIG (reference sequence). The CDR3 is made up of 13 amino acids. Trimming cost V 3 bases and J 4 bases; bases outside gene matches: 5. The CDR3 reads CAWSQGGSYGYTF. DNA for the CDR3: TGTGCCTGGAGCCAGGGGGGTAGCTATGGCTACACCTTC.

This clonotype has a count of ten or more. The chain is built from TRBV9 and TRBJ2-5, with 7 bases identical to TRBD2. The V and J ends lost 2 bases and 2 bases, in that order; junction bases with no gene match: 9. CDR3 length: 16 residues. Germline V lookup: CDR1 SGDLS, CDR2 YYNGEE. CDR3: CASSVVPRTSQETQYF. CDR3 DNA: TGTGCCAGCAGCGTTGTGCCGAGGACTAGTCAAGAGACCCAGTACTTC.

This clonotype has a count of ten or more. This chain joins TRBV12-3 or TRBV12-4 and TRBJ2-3; possibly TRBD2 for D (5 bases). CDR3 length equals 15 residues. The V end was cut by 5 bases, the J end by 4 bases, with 16 bases between. The CDR3 nucleotides are TGTGCCAGCAGTGTCGGACCGGGGAGATCAGATACGCAGTATTTT. Amino acid sequence: CASSVGPGRSDTQYF.

Details on this clonotype: A much larger clone lies one base from this, so it may be a read error. The V gene is TRBV12-3 or TRBV12-4, the J gene TRBJ2-1; D is uncertain. The CDR3 runs to 12 residues. The chain's CDR3 is CDSSLTGHEQFF. For the CDR3, the DNA is TGTGACAGCAGTTTAACGGGTCATGAGCAGTTCTTC.

This clonotype occurred many times. J is TRBJ1-2 and V is TRBV18; D unclear. Germline CDR1 KGHSH, CDR2 LQKENI. The V end lost 6 bases, the J end lost 7 bases, and 18 bases lay between the germline ends. There are 14 residues in the CDR3. CDR3 loop: CASSPRWEDGGYTF. In DNA form, the CDR3 reads TGTGCCAGCTCCCCCCGTTGGGAGGACGGTGGCTACACCTTC.

This clonotype was observed many times. V is TRBV15 and J is TRBJ1-2, with 7 bases lining up with TRBD1. CDR1 is LNHNV and CDR2 is YYDKDF in the germline V gene (reference sequence). The junction had 2 bases not matched to a gene; V was cut back by 1 base and J by 6 bases. The CDR3 loop spans 13 amino acids. CDR3 bases: TGTGCCACCAGCAGAGGACAGGGAGATGGCTACACCTTC. Protein product: CATSRGQGDGYTF.

This clonotype appeared many times. The genes are TRBV6-9 and TRBJ2-1; 10 positions match TRBD1. Germline V gene data show CDR1 as MNHGY and CDR2 as SVAAGI. V shed 5 bases, J shed 10 bases, and the junction held 20 bases outside the gene matches. The CDR3 length is 18 residues. The CDR3 region is CASSITSSRDRGLREQFF. The CDR3 DNA is TGTGCCAGCAGTATAACCTCCAGCCGGGACAGGGGCCTGAGGGAGCAGTTCTTC.

This clonotype appeared many times. The chain couples TRBV12-3 or TRBV12-4 to TRBJ2-7, with D perhaps matching TRBD1 or TRBD2 (6 bases each). This CDR3 is built from 13 residues. V lost 10 bases, J lost 5 bases, and 18 bases lay in between. CDR3 in amino acids: CAISTGTLNEQYF. Here the CDR3 DNA reads TGTGCCATCTCTACAGGGACTTTGAACGAGCAGTACTTC.

Ten or more counts support this clonotype. The chain combines TRBV12-3 or TRBV12-4 with TRBJ1-2, with D possibly TRBD1 on 5 matching bases. This CDR3 has 19 amino acids. V lost 4 bases, J lost 2 bases, and 26 bases lay in between. The CDR3 loop is CASSSPRQLPSKGNYGYTF. The CDR3 DNA follows: TGTGCCAGCAGTTCCCCCCGGCAGCTACCCTCAAAGGGGAACTATGGCTACACCTTC.

This clonotype was detected only a few times. CDR3 nucleotide sequence: TGTGCCAGCAGTTTAGGGGGACAGGGGAGGGCGCAGTACTTC. Protein product: CASSLGGQGRAQYF. The gene calls are TRBV25-1 and TRBJ2-7; 10 bases are shared with TRBD1. Germline V gene data show CDR1 as MGHDK and CDR2 as SYGVNS. The V segment lost 5 bases and the J segment 9 bases; nucleotides outside the gene matches: 10. The CDR3 loop spans 14 amino acids.

This clonotype appeared many times. V is TRBV20-1 and J is TRBJ1-2; D is uncertain. This CDR3 contains 13 residues. Germline V gene lookup returns CDR1 DFQATT and CDR2 SNEGSKA (reference sequence). Trimming left V 6 bases short and J 2 bases short, with 13 bases between. The CDR3, as DNA: TGCAGTGCCACGAGGGCGGTAAACTATGGCTACACCTTC. This encodes CSATRAVNYGYTF.

The sample holds many counts of this clonotype. This chain joins TRBV20-1 and TRBJ2-7; TRBD2 is a possible D gene (6 bases). This CDR3 contains 13 residues. Germline V gene sequence: CDR1 DFQATT, CDR2 SNEGSKA (reference sequence). Trimming removed 1 base from V and 7 bases from J, with 14 bases in between. Here the CDR3 reads CSARARVEGEQYF. For the CDR3, the DNA is TGCAGTGCTAGAGCTCGGGTGGAGGGGGAGCAGTACTTC.

This chain uses TRBV7-9 with TRBJ2-3, with TRBD2 matching 8 bases. Trimming took 5 bases from V and 5 from J; bases not matched to a gene: 6. CDR1 is SEHNR, CDR2 FQNEAQ, per germline (reference sequence). This CDR3 comprises 14 residues. CDR3 sequence reads: CASSQGSGIDTQYF. The DNA for the CDR3 is TGTGCCAGCAGCCAAGGTAGCGGGATAGATACGCAGTATTTT. Full variable domain (remainder filled in from reference TRBV7-9 and TRBJ2-3): DTGVSQNPRHKITKRGQNVTFRCDPISEHNRLYWYRQTLGQGPEFLTYFQNEAQLEKSRLLSDRFSAERPKGSFSTLEIQRTEQGDSAMYLCASSQGSGIDTQYFGPGTRLTVL.

In this sample, this clonotype turned up a few times. The rearrangement uses TRBV20-1 and TRBJ2-1; 9 nucleotides line up with TRBD1. The CDR3 extends over 12 amino acids. Per the germline V gene, CDR1 is DFQATT and CDR2 is SNEGSKA (reference sequence). Unmatched junction bases numbered 3, after V lost 4 bases and J lost 8 bases. The CDR3 sequence is CSATDRGDEQFF. The CDR3, as DNA: TGCAGTGCTACGGACAGGGGCGATGAGCAGTTCTTC.

This clonotype was counted many times. The chain employs TRBV10-3 and TRBJ2-5, with D uncertain. The germline V gene encodes CDR1 ENHRY and CDR2 SYGVKD. The germline V and J ends were trimmed by 2 bases and 5 bases, with 9 bases remaining between them. The CDR3 length is 13 residues. The CDR3 reads CAISEGIWETQYF. The CDR3 DNA sequence: TGTGCCATCAGTGAGGGGATTTGGGAGACCCAGTACTTC.

This clonotype came up many times. The chain links TRBV5-1 to TRBJ1-4; no clear D gene. Trimming stripped 4 bases from V and 8 bases from J, with 12 bases between. Germline V gives CDR1 SGHRS, CDR2 YFSETQ. The CDR3 extends over 13 amino acids. For the CDR3, the DNA is TGCGCCAGCAGCAAATCGGCGTTGGAAAAACTGTTTTTT. Protein sequence: CASSKSALEKLFF.

The sample holds many counts of this clonotype. The chain links TRBV12-3 or TRBV12-4 to TRBJ2-7, with D hard to call. The V gene lost 5 bases and the J gene lost 6 bases, with 17 bases spanning the gap. The CDR3 is made up of 14 amino acids. The CDR3 coding sequence is TGTGCCAGCAGTCGTAGCCAAGGGATCCTCGAGCAGTACTTC. This sequence encodes CASSRSQGILEQYF.

This clonotype was detected many times. This chain connects TRBV6-6 to TRBJ1-2; D unresolved. Germline CDR1 is MNHNY and CDR2 is SVGAGI (reference sequence). Trimming pared 5 bases from V and 4 bases from J, leaving 11 bases between. The CDR3 has 13 amino acids. In nucleotides, the CDR3 is TGTGCCAGCAGTGAAGACGGGAGCTATGGCTACACCTTC. It yields the protein CASSEDGSYGYTF.

This clonotype was recorded many times. V gene TRBV12-3 or TRBV12-4 combines with J gene TRBJ2-2; no firm D call. Between the trimmed V and J ends, which lost 1 base and 6 bases, there was a span of 12 bases. This CDR3 comprises 15 residues. The CDR3 DNA sequence: TGTGCCAGCAGTTTAGGGTCGGCGCTTGCCGGGGAGCTGTTTTTT. Translation gives CASSLGSALAGELFF.

This clonotype has more than one count but fewer than ten. The CDR3: CSVVFGDAKQYF. The DNA for the CDR3 is TGCAGCGTTGTGTTTGGGGACGCAAAGCAGTACTTC. The chain has TRBV29-1 and TRBJ2-7; D possibly matches TRBD1 or TRBD2 (5 bases each). The CDR3 has 12 amino acids. CDR1 is SQVTM and CDR2 is ANQGSEA in the germline V gene. V was shortened by 4 bases and J by 8 bases, with 15 bases between the two germline ends.